This T cell receptor (beta chain) was profiled in a study of human T cells and chemical hapten exposure. As for time point: pre-sensitization, week 0. Treatment indicated: therapeutic diphenylcyclopropenone sensitization with weekly scalp DPC. Non-pregnant alopecia patients aged 18 to 70, suitable for DPC therapy. The study extracted total RNA from unfractionated whole blood. Trimming removed 7 bases at V and 8 bases at J, with 17 bases between. The germline gives CDR1 MNHEY, CDR2 SVGEGT. This CDR3 region has 13 residues. The library gave individual cDNA molecules unique molecular identifiers. In the original analysis: Counts of TCRs in each sample centred on a median of around 100,000 and extended from approximately 20,000 to 700,000. A single record per CDR3 protein comes from TCRdb applying MiXCR to the RACE reads. These V and J calls are TCRdb output, not the study's own analysis. The data contain 190,000 or so distinct CDR3 sequences, under 35% of them singletons.

This clonotype was observed a few times. This TCR derives from a woman aged 25 to 39 with alopecia areata. Some clones in this sample may be carry-over from other donors' samples. This chain connects TRBV6-2 or TRBV6-3 to TRBJ1-2, with D unclear. The sample consisted of whole blood, taken in connection with sensitization to the hapten diphenylcyclopropenone (DPC). In nucleotides, the CDR3 is TGTGCCAGCAATCTTCTACAGTCGTCCGGCTACACCTTC. It is translated as CASNLLQSSGYTF.